This T cell receptor beta chain was sequenced during a study of T cell repertoires in cytomegalovirus infection. Across the whole study: Public TCR beta signature analysis indicated the presence of both CMV infection and matching HLA type. Regarding the study as a whole: Ex vivo responses were dominated by HLA-C-restricted CMV-specific TCR beta clonotypes. The study identified carriers of CMV plus the relevant HLA from cumulative public TCR beta family frequency.

Using its own MiXCR run on the reads, TCRdb lists one record per CDR3 protein. The table records about 310,000 distinct CDR3 sequences, 15% to 20% of them present only once. About this clonotype: Antigen specificity is unknown.

The length of the CDR3 is 13 residues. V was cut by 3 bases and J by 2 bases, with 8 bases left in between. Germline CDR1 is DFQATT and CDR2 is SNEGSKA (reference sequence). This receptor was taken from a human donor in good health (CMV status not recorded). Some clones in this sample may be carry-over from other donors' samples. The chain combines TRBV20-1 with TRBJ2-1; no reliable D call. Sequenced material: PBMCs. DNA of the CDR3: TGCAGTGCTAGCTCTAGGGCCTACAATGAGCAGTTCTTC. Translating gives CSASSRAYNEQFF.